This T cell receptor beta chain was captured in a study of blood T cell repertoires in COVID-19 (dated by TCRdb to the early 2020s). About the full investigation: Samples from collaborators originated in the United States, Italy and Spain and spanned both the acute and convalescent phases of COVID-19. The sample metadata nearly always contained a de-identified subject ID, COVID-19 status, age in years and sex. Where available, HLA class I and class II types were obtained from metadata supplied by the sample provider rather than from assay-based typing. The repertoires were released in a freely available public database intended as a resource for research on the immune response to SARS-CoV-2. The prospective study material was composed of cDNA or gDNA derived from T cells, B-cell-depleted T cells, or PBMCs. Subjects who had been exposed to COVID-19, were actively infected with it, or had recovered from it provided the deeply sampled blood TCRbeta repertoires that made up the dataset. Samples came from the ongoing ImmuneRACE study (first 160 participants) plus 1,254 subjects from 6 global collaborators. Summary of the overall study and its limitations: The amount of clinical and demographic metadata varied by source and participant and was provided uncurated.

Of note for this clone: Its binding antigen is unknown. Base quality data are lacking; no much larger clone is found one base away.

The V end loses 1 base and the J end loses 0 bases, and a stretch of 5 bases separates them. The germline V gene supplies CDR1 SGHRS and CDR2 YFSETQ. The CDR3, from cysteine to phenylalanine, totals 13 residues. CDR3 DNA is the only sequence kept; it has 39 bases, read in frame from the first base. Collaborating institutions collected whole blood in K2EDTA tubes following their own protocols. Collaborator samples were shipped for TCRbeta analysis as frozen whole blood, isolated PBMCs, or DNA extracted from either sample type. The immunoSEQ Assay, a bias-controlled multiplex PCR, was used to amplify TCRbeta CDR3 regions from genomic DNA. For the original study's pipeline: Within the assay, amplification of reference gene primers was used to estimate how many nucleated cells each sample contained. Sequence reads were collapsed and filtered to measure the absolute abundance of every unique TCRbeta CDR3 rearrangement. For each sample, productive Simpson clonality was calculated as the square root of Simpson's diversity index across productive rearrangements. What TCRdb holds here is the immuneACCESS table cut down to in-frame rearrangements. Part of the clones is not present; checked against another copy, under half of the missing clones reflect an unresolved V gene, and the others are unexplained. The DNA was the basis for D and trimming; V, J and clone size are from that table. The sample data list 120,000 to 150,000 clones, and roughly 84% of these were observed just once. Approximately 5% of the sample comes from the top ten.

Specimen: peripheral blood. The sequence derives from a human donor in a cohort sampled during active COVID-19. The chain uses TRBV5-1 and TRBJ2-7; too little of a D gene remains to name it. The base sequence is TGCGCCAGCAGCTTGACTGCCTCCTACGAGCAGTACTTC. Translated, it reads CASSLTASYEQYF.